This passage covers 24 T cell receptor beta chains from one sample sequenced in a study of CD8+ T cells in alopecia areata. Treatment of the sample: oral pan-JAK inhibitor, 5-10 mg twice daily. Isolated RNA was reverse transcribed into cDNA used as the sequencing template. The repertoire was sequenced with immunoSEQ multiplex PCR; TCRdb's copy has only in-frame clones and lacks some. The data show 200,000 to 250,000 clones, 55% to 70% seen once. The input for sequencing was CD4+ T cells sorted from blood, taken at week 4, from a patient treated with tofacitinib. The source is a human donor with alopecia areata.

Only one count was recorded for this clone. The chain joins TRBV9 to TRBJ2-1, with TRBD2 identical over 7 bases. This CDR3 is 13 amino acids long. The V and J ends lost 3 bases and 10 bases, in that order; junction bases with no gene match: 7. Germline V gene data show CDR1 as SGDLS and CDR2 as YYNGEE. The CDR3 DNA reads as TGTGCCAGCAGCGCCTTTACAGCGGGGGAGCAGTTCTTC. Protein sequence: CASSAFTAGEQFF.

This chain links TRBV6-5 with TRBJ2-3; TRBD1 is a possible D gene (6 bases). From germline, CDR1 is MNHEY and CDR2 SVGAGI. Trimming left V 6 bases short and J 6 bases short, with 19 bases between. The CDR3 is made up of 15 amino acids. The CDR3 nucleotides are TGTGCCAGCAGGTTCTCATCGACAGGCCGGGATACGCAGTATTTT. Protein sequence: CASRFSSTGRDTQYF.

The chain combines TRBV27 with TRBJ2-7; 8 bases agree with TRBD1. Germline loops: CDR1 MNHEY, CDR2 SMNVEV (reference sequence). V shed 5 bases and J 11 bases; nucleotides not matched to a gene: 11. The CDR3 is made up of 13 amino acids. Written as DNA, the CDR3 is TGTGCCAGCAGTCAAACCCCCCGACAGGGGAAGTACTTC. It codes for CASSQTPRQGKYF.

The V call is TRBV18, the J call TRBJ2-3; D ambiguous. V gave up 7 bases and J gave up 1 base, with 12 bases separating them. The length of the CDR3 is 14 residues. CDR1 and CDR2 from the germline V gene are KGHSH and LQKENI. The CDR3 spells CASCYLGGTDTQYF. The CDR3 nucleotides are TGTGCCAGCTGCTACTTGGGTGGCACAGATACGCAGTATTTT.

J is TRBJ1-5 and V is TRBV2; D might be TRBD1 (5 bases). Trimming took 3 bases from V and 6 from J, leaving 9 bases between them. In germline, CDR1 is SNHLY, CDR2 FYNNEI. There are 13 residues in the CDR3. Written as DNA, the CDR3 is TGTGCCAGCAGTGACAGGGCGGGTCAGCCCCAGCATTTT. Translating it yields CASSDRAGQPQHF.

This clone has just a few counts. The rearrangement uses TRBV5-1 and TRBJ1-3, with TRBD1 as a possible D gene (6 bases). The CDR3 contains 16 residues. Germline-derived CDR1 and CDR2 are SGHRS and YFSETQ. V lost 0 bases and J lost 3, with 13 bases in between. CDR3 sequence reads: CASSLEPGANGNTIYF. In DNA, the CDR3 is TGCGCCAGCAGCTTGGAGCCGGGGGCTAATGGAAACACCATATATTTT. The complete variable domain, with remaining parts taken from reference TRBV5-1 and TRBJ1-3, reads KAGVTQTPRYLIKTRGQQVTLSCSPISGHRSVSWYQQTPGQGLQFLFEYFSETQRNKGNFPGRFSGRQFSNSRSEMNVSTLELGDSALYLCASSLEPGANGNTIYFGEGSWLTVV.

This sequence joins TRBV5-6 and TRBJ1-2; 11 positions agree with TRBD1. Per the germline V gene, CDR1 is SGHDT and CDR2 is YYEEEE. The CDR3 consists of 14 residues. Germline trimming cut 4 bases from V and 8 bases from J; bases unmatched to any gene: 7. Written as DNA, the CDR3 is TGTGCCAGCAGCCTCGGACAGGGGGCGTTCGGCTACACCTTC. Protein: CASSLGQGAFGYTF. The variable domain in full, with the rest retrieved from reference TRBV5-6 and TRBJ1-2, is DAGVTQSPTHLIKTRGQQVTLRCSPKSGHDTVSWYQQALGQGPQFIFQYYEEEERQRGNFPDRFSGHQFPNYSSELNVNALLLGDSALYLCASSLGQGAFGYTFGSGTRLTVV.

The chain links TRBV7-2 to TRBJ2-5; no reliable D call. The germline V and J ends were trimmed by 5 bases and 4 bases, with 8 bases remaining between them. Germline CDR1 and CDR2: SGHTA and FQGNSA. The CDR3 has 12 residues. CDR3 sequence (DNA): TGTGCCAGCAGCCCACCTGGAGAGACCCAGTACTTC. Protein sequence: CASSPPGETQYF.

J is TRBJ1-5 and V is TRBV6-6; 7 nucleotides agree with TRBD1. Germline lookup yields CDR1 MNHNY and CDR2 SVGAGI (reference sequence). Trimming took 6 bases from V and 0 from J; bases not matched to a gene: 5. This CDR3 has 15 residues. DNA of the CDR3: TGTGCCAGCAGCCCGGGACAGTATAGCAATCAGCCCCAGCATTTT. Protein product: CASSPGQYSNQPQHF.

J is TRBJ2-5 and V is TRBV10-3, with unresolved D. The CDR3 length is 13 residues. V dropped 2 bases and J dropped 0 bases, with 4 bases sitting between them. The V gene's germline CDR1 is ENHRY and CDR2 SYGVKD. CDR3 residues: CAISEADQETQYF. As DNA, the CDR3 is TGTGCCATCAGTGAGGCGGACCAAGAGACCCAGTACTTC.

This clone turned up a few times. The J gene is TRBJ1-1, the V gene TRBV29-1; 7 nucleotides agree with TRBD1. The V and J ends lost 6 bases and 4 bases, in that order; junction bases with no gene match: 8. The CDR3 is 13 amino acids. Germline assignment: CDR1 SQVTM and CDR2 ANQGSEA. CDR3: CSVVGQLGTEAFF. The CDR3, as DNA: TGCAGCGTCGTGGGACAGTTGGGCACTGAAGCTTTCTTT.

The V call is TRBV7-2, the J call TRBJ1-1, with 8 nucleotides matching TRBD1. The CDR3 has 13 amino acids. CDR1 is SGHTA, CDR2 FQGNSA, per germline. Unmatched junction bases numbered 4, after V lost 5 bases and J lost 5 bases. The CDR3 protein is CASSATGGTEAFF. CDR3 bases: TGTGCCAGCAGCGCCACAGGGGGGACTGAAGCTTTCTTT. Full variable domain (outside the CDR3, taken from reference TRBV7-2 and TRBJ1-1): GAGVSQSPSNKVTEKGKDVELRCDPISGHTALYWYRQSLGQGLEFLIYFQGNSAPDKSGLPSDRFSAERTGGSVSTLTIQRTQQEDSAVYLCASSATGGTEAFFGQGTRLTVV.

The chain carries TRBV5-6 and TRBJ1-1; D gene ambiguous. This CDR3 has 14 amino acids. The V end was cut by 2 bases, the J end by 5 bases, with 13 bases between. The germline CDR1 and CDR2 sequences are SGHDT and YYEEEE. The chain's CDR3 is CASSFLGVRTEAFF. CDR3 nucleotide sequence: TGTGCCAGCAGCTTCTTGGGCGTCAGGACTGAAGCTTTCTTT.

The chain couples TRBV10-3 to TRBJ1-2; D call uncertain. Per germline, CDR1 ENHRY and CDR2 SYGVKD. The V and J ends lost 2 bases and 4 bases respectively, with 8 bases between them. The CDR3 sequence is 13 residues long. Written as DNA, the CDR3 is TGTGCCATCAGTGAGACAAACTTCTATGGCTACACCTTC. It codes for CAISETNFYGYTF.

V usage is TRBV15 and J usage is TRBJ1-5; no clear D gene. Germline CDR1 is LNHNV and CDR2 is YYDKDF (reference sequence). Trimming pared 0 bases from V and 6 bases from J, leaving 6 bases between. This CDR3 spans 13 amino acids. The CDR3 is CATSRDVGQPQHF. In DNA form, the CDR3 reads TGTGCCACCAGCAGAGATGTCGGTCAGCCCCAGCATTTT. The full variable domain, in which reference TRBV15 and TRBJ1-5 provide the parts outside the CDR3, is DAMVIQNPRYQVTQFGKPVTLSCSQTLNHNVMYWYQQKSSQAPKLLFHYYDKDFNNEADTPDNFQSRRPNTSFCFLDIRSPGLGDTAMYLCATSRDVGQPQHFGDGTRLSIL.

The chain joins TRBV4-1 to TRBJ2-7; perhaps TRBD1 as D (6 bases). V gave up 3 bases and J gave up 3 bases, with 12 bases separating them. This CDR3 spans 14 amino acids. Germline-derived CDR1 and CDR2 are MGHRA and YSYEKL. As DNA, the CDR3 is TGCGCCAGCAGCCACCCAGGGGCGGGCTACGAGCAGTACTTC. Translating gives CASSHPGAGYEQYF.

The chain joins TRBV12-5 to TRBJ1-1, with a possible D match to TRBD1 (5 bases). CDR1 and CDR2 (germline): LGHNT, FRNRAP. The CDR3 extends over 15 amino acids. V lost 1 base, J lost 1 base, and 10 bases lay in between. CDR3 region: CASGLARVGNTEAFF. The CDR3 coding sequence is TGTGCTAGTGGTTTGGCCAGGGTAGGGAACACTGAAGCTTTCTTT.

The chain combines TRBV20-1 with TRBJ1-1; D gene ambiguous. Germline CDR1 and CDR2: DFQATT and SNEGSKA (reference sequence). This CDR3 is 10 amino acids long. DNA of the CDR3: TGCAGCCTTATAGGGCCTGAAGCTTTCTTT. It specifies CSLIGPEAFF.

The V gene is TRBV27, the J gene TRBJ2-4; 8 bases line up with TRBD1. The CDR3 has 13 residues. Looked up from germline, CDR1 is MNHEY and CDR2 is SMNVEV (reference sequence). J gave up 8 bases and V 5 bases, and 5 bases lay outside the gene matches. The CDR3 sequence: CASSSRGHHIQYF. CDR3 sequence (DNA): TGTGCCAGCAGTAGCAGGGGGCATCACATTCAGTACTTC.

The chain employs TRBV29-1 and TRBJ1-6; a weak D match, TRBD1 (6 bases). V was cut by 6 bases and J by 14 bases, with 20 bases left in between. The CDR3 is 13 amino acids. Germline V gene data show CDR1 as SQVTM and CDR2 as ANQGSEA. The CDR3 DNA follows: TGCAGCGTAGGAGAGGGGGGGGATCGGGCCCTCCACTTT. Amino acids: CSVGEGGDRALHF.

V and J are TRBV2 and TRBJ2-6, with no clear D. The CDR3 runs to 13 residues. Germline CDR1 SNHLY, CDR2 FYNNEI. V lost 8 bases to trimming and J lost 1 base, with 6 bases between them. CDR3 DNA: TGTGCCAGCTCCGGGTCTGGGGCCAACGTCCTGACTTTC. Amino acids: CASSGSGANVLTF.

The chain joins TRBV25-1 to TRBJ1-2; possibly TRBD1 for D (5 bases). Germline assignment: CDR1 MGHDK and CDR2 SYGVNS. The CDR3 totals 13 residues. V was cut by 5 bases and J by 4 bases, with 11 bases left in between. The CDR3 reads CASSSPGTYGYTF. The CDR3, as DNA: TGTGCCAGCAGTTCCCCCGGGACCTATGGCTACACCTTC.

The chain recombines TRBV15 with TRBJ1-5; no definite D call. The CDR3 has 13 residues. The germline V and J ends were trimmed by 2 bases and 4 bases, with 6 bases remaining between them. CDR1 is LNHNV, CDR2 YYDKDF, per germline (reference sequence). CDR3: CATSRPLNQPQHF. The CDR3 region has the DNA TGTGCCACCAGCAGACCTCTTAATCAGCCCCAGCATTTT.

This clone was seen a handful of times. The gene calls are TRBV16 and TRBJ2-7, with TRBD2 as a possible D gene (6 bases). V was trimmed by 0 bases and J by 6 bases, leaving 12 bases between them. The CDR3 has 14 amino acids. Per the germline V gene, CDR1 is KGHSY and CDR2 is FQNENV. This chain's CDR3 is CASSQSGGLGEQYF. CDR3 DNA sequence: TGTGCCAGCAGCCAATCAGGAGGGTTGGGCGAGCAGTACTTC. The variable domain in full, with the rest retrieved from reference TRBV16 and TRBJ2-7, is GEEVAQTPKHLVRGEGQKAKLYCAPIKGHSYVFWYQQVLKNEFKFLISFQNENVFDETGMPKERFSAKCLPNSPCSLEIQATKLEDSAVYFCASSQSGGLGEQYFGPGTRLTVT.